Below are 27 T cell receptor beta chains sequenced from a single sample in a study of blood T cell repertoires in COVID-19. TCRdb keeps only in-frame clones here, not all; method: immunoSEQ multiplex PCR. The table has approximately 110,000 clones, around 78% seen once. Sequencing was carried out using peripheral blood. Receptors originate from a woman in her sixties or seventies with acute or convalescent COVID-19.

The chain links TRBV9 to TRBJ2-5; a possible D gene is TRBD2 (6 bases). V dropped 0 bases and J dropped 5 bases, with 11 bases sitting between them. Germline V gene data show CDR1 as SGDLS and CDR2 as YYNGEE. The CDR3 contains 14 residues. The CDR3 nucleotides are TGTGCCAGCAGCGTAGGAGTAGGAGGGGAGACCCAGTACTTC. Encoded protein: CASSVGVGGETQYF.

V usage is TRBV5-1 and J usage is TRBJ2-1; D call uncertain. CDR1 is SGHRS and CDR2 is YFSETQ in the germline V gene. Trimming stripped 2 bases from V and 9 bases from J, with 9 bases between. This CDR3 is built from 12 residues. As DNA, the CDR3 is TGCGCCAGCAGCTTTAGCCTTCCTGAGCAGTTCTTC. Translating gives CASSFSLPEQFF.

The chain joins TRBV6-4 to TRBJ2-7; 7 bases agree with TRBD1. The J segment lost 4 bases and the V segment lost 8 bases, leaving 5 bases of the junction unmatched. The CDR3 has 12 amino acids. Germline V gives CDR1 MRHNA, CDR2 SNTAGT. This CDR3 reads CASGGQEYEQYF. In DNA form, the CDR3 reads TGTGCCAGCGGCGGACAGGAGTACGAGCAGTACTTC.

This clone was observed many times. The chain uses TRBV10-3 and TRBJ1-3; no firm D call. Germline V lookup: CDR1 ENHRY, CDR2 SYGVKD. The CDR3 extends over 12 amino acids. V lost 4 bases and J lost 4, with 5 bases in between. CDR3 loop: CAISARGNTIYF. In DNA form, the CDR3 reads TGTGCCATCAGTGCGAGGGGAAACACCATATATTTT.

The genes are TRBV5-1 and TRBJ1-3; 7 bases align to TRBD1. Germline loops: CDR1 SGHRS, CDR2 YFSETQ. This CDR3 has 15 residues. V shed 3 bases, J shed 4 bases, and the junction held 7 bases outside the gene matches. CDR3 residues: CASSYTGTVGNTIYF. For the CDR3, the DNA is TGCGCCAGCAGCTATACCGGGACAGTCGGAAACACCATATATTTT. The whole variable domain, filled in from reference TRBV5-1 and TRBJ1-3, reads KAGVTQTPRYLIKTRGQQVTLSCSPISGHRSVSWYQQTPGQGLQFLFEYFSETQRNKGNFPGRFSGRQFSNSRSEMNVSTLELGDSALYLCASSYTGTVGNTIYFGEGSWLTVV.

This chain uses TRBV28 with TRBJ1-5; D unclear. The CDR3 contains 17 residues. The ends were cut back, 4 bases at V and 2 bases at J, with 18 bases in the middle. In germline, CDR1 is MDHEN, CDR2 SYDVKM. For the CDR3, the DNA is TGTGCCAGCAGTTCCAATTGGATCCTGGAGGGCAATCAGCCCCAGCATTTT. This gives the protein CASSSNWILEGNQPQHF. Full variable domain (rest looked up from reference TRBV28 and TRBJ1-5): DVKVTQSSRYLVKRTGEKVFLECVQDMDHENMFWYRQDPGLGLRLIYFSYDVKMKEKGDIPEGYSVSREKKERFSLILESASTNQTSMYLCASSSNWILEGNQPQHFGDGTRLSIL.

The CDR3 DNA is TGCGCCAGCAGTGGACAGGGGCCGAACACCGGGGAGCTGTTTTTT. Amino acids: CASSGQGPNTGELFF. The rearrangement links TRBV10-1 to TRBJ2-2; 8 nucleotides agree with TRBD1. In germline, CDR1 is WNHNN, CDR2 SYGVQD (reference sequence). V lost 4 bases and J lost 0; bases outside the gene matches: 1. This CDR3 is 15 amino acids long.

The J gene is TRBJ1-4, the V gene TRBV9, with 7 positions matching TRBD1. The V and J ends lost 4 bases and 7 bases, in that order; junction bases with no gene match: 7. Germline V lookup: CDR1 SGDLS, CDR2 YYNGEE. The CDR3 is 14 amino acids. CDR3 nucleotides: TGTGCCAGCAGCAAAGGAGGGGGCTCTGAAAAACTGTTTTTT. Residues: CASSKGGGSEKLFF. Complete variable domain (other parts from reference TRBV9 and TRBJ1-4): DSGVTQTPKHLITATGQRVTLRCSPRSGDLSVYWYQQSLDQGLQFLIQYYNGEERAKGNILERFSAQQFPDLHSELNLSSLELGDSALYFCASSKGGGSEKLFFGSGTQLSVL.

The chain carries TRBV30 and TRBJ1-1; maybe TRBD1 (5 bases). CDR1 and CDR2 from the germline V gene are GTSNPN and SVGIG (reference sequence). The CDR3 is made up of 13 amino acids. Trimming left V 5 bases short and J 5 bases short, with 15 bases between. The CDR3 here is CAWGEGRRTEAFF. Written as DNA, the CDR3 is TGTGCCTGGGGGGAGGGGCGAAGGACTGAAGCTTTCTTT.

V and J are TRBV7-2 and TRBJ2-5; TRBD1 is a possible D gene (5 bases). The length of the CDR3 is 14 residues. With 1 base removed from V and 5 bases from J, the gap between germline ends came to 11 bases. In germline, CDR1 is SGHTA, CDR2 FQGNSA. CDR3 in amino acids: CASSLVSGIETQYF. CDR3 in DNA: TGTGCCAGCAGCTTAGTTTCAGGGATTGAGACCCAGTACTTC.

The gene calls are TRBV9 and TRBJ1-1, with 7 positions matching TRBD1. Germline CDR1 SGDLS, CDR2 YYNGEE. V lost 4 bases and J lost 4; bases outside the gene matches: 7. The CDR3 is 14 residues long. CDR3 DNA: TGTGCCAGCAGCACCAGACAGGGTGGCACTGAAGCTTTCTTT. This translates into CASSTRQGGTEAFF.

The gene calls are TRBV5-1 and TRBJ2-3; the D gene is possibly TRBD1 (7 bases). Germline CDR1 is SGHRS and CDR2 is YFSETQ. V was shortened by 4 bases and J by 2 bases, with 11 bases between the two germline ends. CDR3 size: 14 residues. DNA of the CDR3: TGCGCCAGCAGCCCCAGGGGGGACACAGATACGCAGTATTTT. As protein: CASSPRGDTDTQYF.

The chain is built from TRBV27 and TRBJ1-1, with 8 bases aligning to TRBD1. CDR3 length: 12 amino acids. V dropped 2 bases and J dropped 7; count of bases not matched to a gene: 0. Germline CDR1 reads MNHEY; CDR2 reads SMNVEV (reference sequence). This CDR3 reads CASSLGQGEAFF. CDR3 coding DNA: TGTGCCAGCAGTTTAGGACAGGGTGAAGCTTTCTTT.

There are a few counts of this clone. The chain links TRBV2 to TRBJ2-6, with D perhaps matching TRBD1 (5 bases). The germline gives CDR1 SNHLY, CDR2 FYNNEI. Trimming cost V 7 bases and J 2 bases, with 9 bases left between them. This CDR3 has 14 residues. CDR3 loop: CASTTGTGANVLTF. The DNA of the CDR3 is TGTGCCAGCACTACAGGTACTGGGGCCAACGTCCTGACTTTC.

The rearrangement links TRBV5-4 to TRBJ1-6; 9 positions agree with TRBD1. Germline V gene sequence: CDR1 SGHNT, CDR2 YYREEE (reference sequence). Germline trimming cut 5 bases from V and 6 bases from J; bases unmatched to any gene: 6. This CDR3 contains 15 residues. The CDR3 bases are TGTGCCAGCAGGACGACAGGGGGATTTAATTCACCCCTCCACTTT. Amino acids: CASRTTGGFNSPLHF. Variable domain in full (rest from reference TRBV5-4 and TRBJ1-6): ETGVTQSPTHLIKTRGQQVTLRCSSQSGHNTVSWYQQALGQGPQFIFQYYREEENGRGNFPPRFSGLQFPNYSSELNVNALELDDSALYLCASRTTGGFNSPLHFGNGTRLTVT.

V is TRBV6-5 and J is TRBJ2-1; tentatively, D is TRBD2 (6 bases). Germline CDR1 and CDR2: MNHEY and SVGAGI. Trimming pared 6 bases from V and 6 bases from J, leaving 12 bases between. This CDR3 comprises 13 residues. CDR3 in amino acids: CASRSTSANEQFF. CDR3 bases: TGTGCCAGCAGGTCGACTAGTGCCAATGAGCAGTTCTTC.

V is TRBV6-6 and J is TRBJ1-1; a possible D gene is TRBD1 (5 bases). The CDR3 extends over 16 amino acids. The V and J ends lost 4 bases and 0 bases respectively, with 15 bases between them. The V gene's germline CDR1 is MNHNY and CDR2 SVGAGI (reference sequence). The CDR3 sequence: CASSSPPGIMNTEAFF. The CDR3 DNA reads TGTGCCAGCAGTTCCCCACCAGGGATCATGAACACTGAAGCTTTCTTT.

V and J are TRBV28 and TRBJ2-1; weak D call: TRBD2 (5 bases). V was trimmed by 7 bases and J by 9 bases, leaving 10 bases between them. The germline CDR1 and CDR2 sequences are MDHEN and SYDVKM. The CDR3 has 11 amino acids. CDR3 sequence (DNA): TGTGCCAGCAACCGAGGGTTTGAGCAGTTCTTC. Translated: CASNRGFEQFF.

The V and J genes are TRBV30 and TRBJ1-6; 9 bases fit TRBD1. V lost 0 bases and J lost 5; bases outside the gene matches: 2. The CDR3 runs 15 residues. Germline V lookup: CDR1 GTSNPN, CDR2 SVGIG (reference sequence). The CDR3 DNA is TGTGCCTGGAGTGTACAGGGGGCCGATAATTCACCCCTCCACTTT. It codes for CAWSVQGADNSPLHF. Full variable domain (rest looked up from reference TRBV30 and TRBJ1-6): SQTIHQWPATLVQPVGSPLSLECTVEGTSNPNLYWYRQAAGRGLQLLFYSVGIGQISSEVPQNLSASRPQDRQFILSSKKLLLSDSGFYLCAWSVQGADNSPLHFGNGTRLTVT.

The chain combines TRBV7-2 with TRBJ1-2; D is unresolved. The CDR3 sequence is 13 residues long. Trimming shortened V by 1 base and J by 8 bases, and 11 bases separated the two germline ends. Germline CDR1 reads SGHTA; CDR2 reads FQGNSA. CDR3 coding DNA: TGTGCCAGCAGCTTAGGACCAGGCGTGGGCTACACCTTC. Encoded protein: CASSLGPGVGYTF. Complete variable domain (other parts from reference TRBV7-2 and TRBJ1-2): GAGVSQSPSNKVTEKGKDVELRCDPISGHTALYWYRQSLGQGLEFLIYFQGNSAPDKSGLPSDRFSAERTGGSVSTLTIQRTQQEDSAVYLCASSLGPGVGYTFGSGTRLTVV.

The chain is built from TRBV5-6 and TRBJ1-1; D unresolved. CDR1 is SGHDT and CDR2 is YYEEEE in the germline V gene. Trimming removed 7 bases at V and 4 bases at J, with 20 bases between. CDR3 length: 15 residues. This CDR3 reads CASAGGLGTGTEAFF. The CDR3 nucleotides read TGTGCCAGCGCTGGAGGCTTGGGTACCGGCACTGAAGCTTTCTTT.

The chain carries TRBV9 and TRBJ2-2; 7 bases are shared with TRBD1. After removal of 0 bases from V and 7 bases from J, the junction contained 6 bases not matched to a gene. The length of the CDR3 is 15 residues. CDR1 and CDR2 (germline): SGDLS, YYNGEE. CDR3 amino acids: CASSVGTGSFGELFF. CDR3 sequence (DNA): TGTGCCAGCAGCGTAGGGACAGGCAGTTTCGGGGAGCTGTTTTTT.

This clone came up a few times. The chain couples TRBV12-3 or TRBV12-4 to TRBJ1-2; possibly TRBD1 for D (5 bases). The CDR3 has 13 residues. Trimming removed 2 bases from V and 8 bases from J, with 12 bases in between. The CDR3 protein is CASSLPRVKGYTF. The CDR3 region has the DNA TGTGCCAGCAGTTTACCCAGGGTAAAAGGCTACACCTTC.

V and J are TRBV3-1 (or the pseudogene TRBV3-2) and TRBJ2-1, with D hard to call. This CDR3 is 12 amino acids long. CDR1 and CDR2 from the germline V gene are LGHDT and YNNKEL (reference sequence). Trimming left V 1 base short and J 9 bases short, with 7 bases between. The CDR3 protein is CASSQGRGEQFF. The CDR3 region has the DNA TGTGCCAGCAGCCAAGGGCGAGGTGAGCAGTTCTTC.

The rearrangement joins TRBV6-4 to TRBJ2-7; 13 positions match TRBD2. Germline CDR1 MRHNA, CDR2 SNTAGT. This CDR3 has 15 residues. The ends lost 5 bases at V and 2 bases at J; junction bases unmatched: 3. DNA for the CDR3: TGTGCCAGCAGTAAGACTAGCGGGGGGACCTACGAGCAGTACTTC. Amino acid sequence: CASSKTSGGTYEQYF.

The J gene is TRBJ2-3, the V gene TRBV7-2; 8 nucleotides align to TRBD2. Germline V CDR1 and CDR2: SGHTA, FQGNSA. The V and J ends lost 5 bases and 6 bases, in that order; junction bases with no gene match: 10. The CDR3 totals 15 residues. As DNA, the CDR3 is TGTGCCAGCAGCAGTAACCGGGGGGGCCTTGATACGCAGTATTTT. Amino acid sequence: CASSSNRGGLDTQYF.

V and J are TRBV5-1 and TRBJ1-5; unclear D gene. The CDR3 is 14 amino acids. Germline assignment: CDR1 SGHRS and CDR2 YFSETQ. The ends were cut back, 5 bases at V and 5 bases at J, with 14 bases in the middle. The CDR3 nucleotides read TGCGCCAGCAGAGAACAGAGCGGGGATCAGCCCCAGCATTTT. Its protein is CASREQSGDQPQHF.